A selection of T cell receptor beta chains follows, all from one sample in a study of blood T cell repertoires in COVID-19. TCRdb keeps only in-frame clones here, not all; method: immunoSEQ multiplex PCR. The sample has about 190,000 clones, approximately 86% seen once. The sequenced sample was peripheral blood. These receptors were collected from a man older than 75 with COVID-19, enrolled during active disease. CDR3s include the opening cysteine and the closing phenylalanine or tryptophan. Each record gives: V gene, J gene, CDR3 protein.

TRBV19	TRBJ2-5	CASTSTGRETQYF
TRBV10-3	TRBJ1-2	CAITLGGGTYGYTF
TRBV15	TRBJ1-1	CATSRNTAAEAFF
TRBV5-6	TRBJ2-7	CASSFIRTDYEQYF
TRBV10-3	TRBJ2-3	CATRGTPTDTQYF
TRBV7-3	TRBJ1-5	CASSQGNNQPQHF
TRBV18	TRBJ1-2	CASSPNPGNYGYTF
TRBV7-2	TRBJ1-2	CASSPREVPGYGYTF
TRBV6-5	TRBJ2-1	CASSGLYNEQFF
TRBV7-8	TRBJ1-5	CASSLDSLEPQHF
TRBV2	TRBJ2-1	CASSEGRSVGLVSNEQFF
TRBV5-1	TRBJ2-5	CASSFTGGGETQYF
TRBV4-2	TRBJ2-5	CASSPRGAGGPQETQYF
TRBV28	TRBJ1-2	CASRARRQISRLIYTF
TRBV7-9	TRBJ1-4	CASSPGDRGEKLFF
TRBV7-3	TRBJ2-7	CASSLTPSGEQYF
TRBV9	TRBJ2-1	CASSAIRGSGTGRGGVQFF
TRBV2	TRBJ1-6	CASSVNRDSPLHF
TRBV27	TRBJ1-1	CASSPGTEGAEAFF
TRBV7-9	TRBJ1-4	CASSSTRGDEKLFF
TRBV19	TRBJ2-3	CASSIPGTGVVTQYF
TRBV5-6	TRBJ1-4	CASNTLGDRGFEKLFF
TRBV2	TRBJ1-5	CASRPGGNQPQHF
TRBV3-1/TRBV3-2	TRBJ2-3	CASRGRSRDTQYF
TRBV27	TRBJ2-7	CASSSRGGAPYEQYF
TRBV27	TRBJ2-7	CASSFRPRTGYEQYF
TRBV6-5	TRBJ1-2	CASRDSPNYGYTF
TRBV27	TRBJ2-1	CASSFQPQQGALGQFF
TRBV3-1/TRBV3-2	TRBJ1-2	CASSQGLQGDHGYTF
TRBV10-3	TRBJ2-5	CATGTTQETQYF
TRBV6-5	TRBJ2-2	CASSYRRRTGELFF
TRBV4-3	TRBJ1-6	CASSQDVGINSPLHF
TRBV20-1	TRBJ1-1	CSASKGESAFF